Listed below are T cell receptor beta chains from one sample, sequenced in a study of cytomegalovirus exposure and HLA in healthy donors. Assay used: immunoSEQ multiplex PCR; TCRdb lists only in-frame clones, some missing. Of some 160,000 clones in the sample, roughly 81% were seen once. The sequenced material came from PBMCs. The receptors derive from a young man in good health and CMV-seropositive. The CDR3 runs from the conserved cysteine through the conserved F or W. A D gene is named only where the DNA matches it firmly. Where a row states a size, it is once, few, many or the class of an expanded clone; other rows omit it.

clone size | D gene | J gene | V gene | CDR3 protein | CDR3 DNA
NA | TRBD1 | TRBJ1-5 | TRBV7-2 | CASSWQGDSNQPQHF | TGTGCCAGCAGCTGGCAGGGGGATAGCAATCAGCCCCAGCATTTT
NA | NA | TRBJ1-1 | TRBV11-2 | CASSLAFQGRTEAFF | TGTGCCAGCAGCTTAGCATTTCAGGGAAGGACTGAAGCTTTCTTT
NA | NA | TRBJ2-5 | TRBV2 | CASSGEGAAQETQYF | TGTGCCAGCAGTGGAGAAGGAGCAGCACAAGAGACCCAGTACTTC
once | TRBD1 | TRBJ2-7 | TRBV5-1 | CASSLGQGSYEQYF | TGCGCCAGCAGCTTGGGACAGGGAAGCTACGAGCAGTACTTC
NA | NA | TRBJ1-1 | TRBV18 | CASSLKGLTNTEAFF | TGTGCCAGCTCACTAAAGGGGTTAACCAACACTGAAGCTTTCTTT
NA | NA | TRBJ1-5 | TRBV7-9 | CASSLAVAGSNQPQHF | TGTGCCAGCAGCTTAGCGGTTGCGGGAAGCAATCAGCCCCAGCATTTT
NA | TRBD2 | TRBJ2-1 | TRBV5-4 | CASSLPGGRNEQFF | TGTGCCAGCAGCTTGCCGGGAGGGAGAAATGAGCAGTTCTTC
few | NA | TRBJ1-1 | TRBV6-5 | CASSYGADTEAFF | TGTGCCAGCAGTTACGGGGCAGACACTGAAGCTTTCTTT
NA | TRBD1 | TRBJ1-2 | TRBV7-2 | CASSQTGGGGYTF | TGTGCCAGCAGCCAGACAGGGGGCGGTGGCTACACCTTC
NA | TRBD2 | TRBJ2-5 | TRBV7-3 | CASSLAGVGETQYF | TGTGCCAGCAGCTTAGCGGGAGTTGGAGAGACCCAGTACTTC